The 20 T cell receptor beta chains below come from one sample, sequenced in a study of glioma-infiltrating T cells. TCR alpha and beta CDR3 regions were amplified from RNA using iRepertoire nested multiplex PCR. TCRdb independently ran MiXCR on the multiplex PCR reads; one entry per CDR3 protein. The table lists more than 95,000 distinct CDR3 sequences, roughly 30% of them singletons. The material sequenced was glioma tissue, nonneoplastic brain tissue, or PBMCs (not recorded which). Receptor source: a human donor with low-grade glioma or glioblastoma, undergoing nonglioma brain surgery, or in good health (not recorded which).

The J gene is TRBJ2-3, the V gene TRBV19; 10 nucleotides agree with TRBD2. Germline CDR1 reads LNHDA; CDR2 reads SQIVND (reference sequence). The CDR3 runs 13 residues. With V trimmed by 8 bases and J by 5 bases, 4 bases remained unmatched. In DNA form, the CDR3 reads TGTGCCAGTCAGCGGGGGGGGATAGATACGCAGTATTTT. Amino acids: CASQRGGIDTQYF.

The CDR3 reads CASSQDGGHSNQPQHF. The CDR3 region has the DNA TGCGCCAGCAGCCAAGATGGAGGACATAGCAATCAGCCCCAGCATTTT. The chain recombines TRBV4-1 with TRBJ1-5; D possibly corresponds to TRBD1 (5 bases). This CDR3 contains 16 residues. The V gene lost 0 bases and the J gene lost 0 bases, with 9 bases spanning the gap. The V gene's germline CDR1 is MGHRA and CDR2 YSYEKL.

The CDR3: CASSSFTGTGYTF. In DNA, the CDR3 is TGTGCCAGCAGCTCGTTCACGGGGACCGGCTACACCTTC. The V call is TRBV7-2, the J call TRBJ1-2; a possible D gene is TRBD1 (5 bases). Germline loops: CDR1 SGHTA, CDR2 FQGNSA. The ends were cut back, 4 bases at V and 8 bases at J, with 14 bases in the middle. The length of the CDR3 is 13 residues.

This clonotype was seen at least ten times. The chain employs TRBV5-6 and TRBJ1-1; TRBD1 aligns across 11 bases. Germline V gene sequence: CDR1 SGHDT, CDR2 YYEEEE. The CDR3 totals 14 residues. V was clipped by 4 bases and J by 3 bases; unmatched bases: 2. The CDR3 DNA reads TGTGCCAGCAGCGCGGGACAGGGGGACACTGAAGCTTTCTTT. Its translation: CASSAGQGDTEAFF.

On this clonotype: The junction does not match germline at one end; this may be a read error. The V and J genes are TRBV7-7 and TRBJ2-1; 9 bases agree with TRBD1. The length of the CDR3 is 16 residues. Per the germline V gene, CDR1 is SSHAT and CDR2 is FNYEAQ (reference sequence). The CDR3 DNA follows: TGTGCCAGCAGCTCTCCACCTCAGACAGGGGGGACTGAGCGGTTCTTC. Protein: CASSSPPQTGGTERFF.

This clonotype was seen ten or more times. The chain links TRBV20-1 to TRBJ1-1; D call uncertain. The CDR3 has 15 residues. Germline CDR1 is DFQATT and CDR2 is SNEGSKA (reference sequence). Trimming left V 3 bases short and J 4 bases short, with 18 bases between. The CDR3 protein is CSASSIAHAFTEAFF. The CDR3 DNA is TGCAGTGCTAGTAGCATCGCGCACGCATTCACTGAAGCTTTCTTT.

In this sample, this clonotype turned up many times. J is TRBJ1-1 and V is TRBV20-1; no clear D. With 0 bases removed from V and 7 bases from J, the gap between germline ends came to 9 bases. Germline lookup yields CDR1 DFQATT and CDR2 SNEGSKA (reference sequence). The CDR3 contains 12 residues. CDR3 bases: TGCAGTGCTAGAGATCTCACGGGTGAAGCTTTCTTT. Translating it yields CSARDLTGEAFF.

This clonotype was picked up many times. The V call is TRBV7-9, the J call TRBJ1-3; D not resolved. The germline gives CDR1 SEHNR, CDR2 FQNEAQ (reference sequence). Deletions cut 1 base from V and 8 bases from J, with 9 bases between. CDR3 length equals 13 residues. CDR3 DNA: TGTGCCAGCAGCTTAGAGAGCTACGACACCATATATTTT. The encoded protein is CASSLESYDTIYF. Full variable domain (missing parts from reference TRBV7-9 and TRBJ1-3): DTGVSQNPRHKITKRGQNVTFRCDPISEHNRLYWYRQTLGQGPEFLTYFQNEAQLEKSRLLSDRFSAERPKGSFSTLEIQRTEQGDSAMYLCASSLESYDTIYFGEGSWLTVV.

This clonotype has a count of ten or more. The CDR3 sequence is CATRGAGDHQETQYF. In nucleotides, the CDR3 is TGTGCCACCAGGGGGGCGGGGGACCACCAAGAGACCCAGTACTTC. This chain links TRBV15 with TRBJ2-5; maybe TRBD2 (7 bases). The CDR3 is 15 amino acids. CDR1 is LNHNV and CDR2 is YYDKDF in the germline V gene (reference sequence). Trimming cost V 6 bases and J 0 bases, with 14 bases left between them.

Turning to this clonotype: This may stem from a read error, because a much larger clone lies one nucleotide away. The rearrangement joins TRBV2 to TRBJ1-3; D unclear. The CDR3 has 13 residues. Germline lookup yields CDR1 SNHLY and CDR2 FYNNEI. CDR3 in amino acids: CASSGLEGKTIYF. Here the CDR3 DNA reads TGTGCCAGCAGTGGATTAGAGGGAAAAACCATATATTTT.

This clonotype was counted only a few times. This rearrangement joins TRBV5-4 to TRBJ2-5, with D tentatively TRBD1 or TRBD2 (5 bases each). CDR1 is SGHNT, CDR2 YYREEE, per germline (reference sequence). This CDR3 has 14 amino acids. V dropped 4 bases and J dropped 2 bases, with 12 bases sitting between them. Written as DNA, the CDR3 is TGTGCCAGCAGCCCGACCGGGACGCAAGAGACCCAGTACTTC. Its protein is CASSPTGTQETQYF.

Concerning this clonotype itself: A much larger clonotype is one base distant, so this may be a read error. Since no conserved phenylalanine or tryptophan closes the CDR3, a read error is the likely cause. The rearrangement joins TRBV7-2 to TRBJ2-7; perhaps D is TRBD1 or TRBD2 (5 bases each). This CDR3 has 13 amino acids. Trimming cost V 4 bases and J 6 bases, with 13 bases left between them. Germline assignment: CDR1 SGHTA and CDR2 FQGNSA. The DNA of the CDR3 is TGTGCCAGCAGCTCGGGACGGCTGGGCGAGCAGTACTCC. Translating gives CASSSGRLGEQYS.

The sample holds many counts of this clonotype. This rearrangement joins TRBV4-1 to TRBJ1-2; a weak D match, TRBD1 (6 bases). CDR1 and CDR2 (germline): MGHRA, YSYEKL. The V gene lost 0 bases and the J gene lost 8 bases, with 19 bases spanning the gap. The CDR3 loop spans 16 amino acids. The chain's CDR3 is CASSQEGQWGNMGYTF. The CDR3 DNA is TGCGCCAGCAGCCAAGAAGGACAGTGGGGAAACATGGGCTACACCTTC.

This clonotype was seen a few times. The chain uses TRBV12-3 or TRBV12-4 and TRBJ1-5, with D perhaps TRBD1 (5 bases). With 2 bases removed from V and 7 bases from J, the gap between germline ends came to 9 bases. The CDR3 consists of 13 residues. CDR3 protein: CASSLLGGQPQHF. The CDR3 DNA sequence: TGTGCCAGCAGTTTATTGGGGGGACAGCCCCAGCATTTT.

This clonotype turned up a few times. The chain uses TRBV20-1 and TRBJ2-7; the match to TRBD1 covers 7 bases. The length of the CDR3 is 14 residues. With 6 bases clipped from V and 1 base from J, the junction kept 9 bases outside the gene matches. The germline V gene encodes CDR1 DFQATT and CDR2 SNEGSKA (reference sequence). The CDR3 region has the DNA TGCAGTGCAACCCGGGACAGTTCATCCTACGAGCAGTACTTC. Translated, it gives CSATRDSSSYEQYF.

V usage is TRBV7-9 and J usage is TRBJ2-5, with D uncertain. Deletions cut 5 bases from V and 0 bases from J, with 10 bases between. The length of the CDR3 is 14 residues. Germline CDR1 is SEHNR and CDR2 is FQNEAQ (reference sequence). The CDR3 is CASSTTAYQETQYF. CDR3 DNA sequence: TGTGCCAGCAGCACCACAGCGTACCAAGAGACCCAGTACTTC.

Concerning this clonotype: This may stem from a read error, because a much larger clone lies one nucleotide away. V and J are TRBV2 and TRBJ1-2; tentatively, D is TRBD1 (6 bases). The length of the CDR3 is 13 residues. Germline CDR1 reads SNHLY; CDR2 reads FYNNEI. Here the CDR3 DNA reads TGTGCCAGCATTGAAGAGGGGGTTTCCGGCTACACCTTC. It is translated as CASIEEGVSGYTF.

This clonotype was seen repeatedly, ten times or more. This chain uses TRBV7-8 with TRBJ2-1; D not certain. The CDR3 runs to 17 residues. From germline, CDR1 is SGHVS and CDR2 FQNEAQ. The V and J ends lost 2 bases and 5 bases respectively, with 19 bases between them. The CDR3 protein is CASSLSTRLSFDNEQFF. The CDR3 DNA reads TGTGCCAGCAGCTTAAGTACTCGACTCTCATTTGACAATGAGCAGTTCTTC.

About this clonotype: A much bigger clone sits one base away, suggesting this may be a read error. The chain has TRBV3-1 and TRBJ1-1; the D gene is possibly TRBD1 (5 bases). Germline CDR1 reads LGHDT; CDR2 reads YNNKEL (reference sequence). The CDR3 sequence is 16 residues long. With 0 bases removed from V and 1 base from J, the gap between germline ends came to 12 bases. The DNA of the CDR3 is TGTGCCAGCAGCCAAGATTGGGGGGGAGCGAACACTGAAGCTTTCTTT. Residues: CASSQDWGGANTEAFF.

This clonotype was found many times. The rearrangement joins TRBV7-9 to TRBJ2-7; D remains unclear. V was trimmed by 6 bases and J by 4 bases, leaving 10 bases between them. CDR3 length equals 12 residues. The V gene's germline CDR1 is SEHNR and CDR2 FQNEAQ (reference sequence). The CDR3 here is CASSPLGYEQYF. The CDR3 nucleotides are TGTGCCAGCAGTCCCCTGGGTTACGAGCAGTACTTC.